The 28 T cell receptor beta chains presented below share a single source sample, sequenced in a study of T-cell memory formation after mild COVID-19. TCRdb re-called the 5' RACE reads through MiXCR, storing one row per CDR3 protein. Among 450,000 or so distinct CDR3 sequences listed, 20% were seen once. Sequenced input: PBMCs or a T cell subset sorted from them (not recorded which). Receptor source: an adult woman who had mild COVID-19 (a few samples of this study predate the infection). Cell type and time point are not known.

The chain combines TRBV6-5 with TRBJ2-2; no firm D call. V lost 6 bases and J lost 6, with 8 bases in between. Germline V gene data show CDR1 as MNHEY and CDR2 as SVGAGI. The CDR3 runs to 12 residues. Written as DNA, the CDR3 is TGTGCCAGCAGAGAAAGACCCGGGGAGCTGTTTTTT. This codes for CASRERPGELFF.

The gene calls are TRBV7-2 and TRBJ2-5, with D tentatively TRBD1 (5 bases). The CDR3 loop spans 13 amino acids. Germline assignment: CDR1 SGHTA and CDR2 FQGNSA. V lost 4 bases, J lost 4 bases, and 10 bases lay in between. CDR3 region: CASSSPGRETQYF. CDR3 in DNA: TGTGCCAGCAGCTCACCAGGGCGAGAGACCCAGTACTTC.

The chain has TRBV14 and TRBJ1-1, with TRBD1 as a possible D gene (5 bases). The CDR3 totals 12 residues. Germline CDR1 and CDR2: SGHDN and FVKESK. Trimming took 4 bases from V and 6 from J, leaving 9 bases between them. The CDR3 DNA is TGTGCCAGCAGCCCCAGGGTTGCTGAAGCTTTCTTT. Its protein is CASSPRVAEAFF.

This chain connects TRBV10-3 to TRBJ1-3; a weak D match, TRBD1 (6 bases). Trimming pared 10 bases from V and 4 bases from J, leaving 14 bases between. The CDR3 contains 13 residues. The germline V gene encodes CDR1 ENHRY and CDR2 SYGVKD. The CDR3 bases are TGTGCCACCTCATCGAGGGGGGGAAACACCATATATTTT. This encodes CATSSRGGNTIYF.

This chain connects TRBV5-1 to TRBJ2-7, with 8 bases that match TRBD1. The CDR3 sequence is 14 residues long. Per germline, CDR1 SGHRS and CDR2 YFSETQ. V was clipped by 4 bases and J by 1 base; unmatched bases: 4. The CDR3 loop reads CASSGGQESYEQYF. The CDR3 region has the DNA TGCGCCAGCAGCGGGGGACAGGAATCCTACGAGCAGTACTTC.

This clonotype was detected a few times. V gene TRBV5-1 combines with J gene TRBJ2-1; the match to TRBD2 covers 10 bases. The CDR3 has 17 residues. Per the germline V gene, CDR1 is SGHRS and CDR2 is YFSETQ. Trimming removed 0 bases from V and 4 bases from J; junction bases left unmatched: 7. The CDR3 loop is CASSLGTSGDIYNEQFF. The CDR3, as DNA: TGCGCCAGCAGCTTGGGCACTAGCGGGGACATTTACAATGAGCAGTTCTTC.

In its sample, this clonotype was seen a few times. The CDR3 sequence is CASSGPGRHIFTDTQYF. The CDR3 coding sequence is TGTGCCAGCAGCGGCCCCGGAAGGCACATATTCACAGATACGCAGTATTTT. This chain uses TRBV21-1 with TRBJ2-3; the tabulated D call, TRBD1, remains unverified against the DNA. TRBV21-1 corresponds to a pseudogene. The CDR3 has 17 amino acids.

The J gene is TRBJ2-1, the V gene TRBV5-1; D call uncertain. The ends were cut back, 4 bases at V and 0 bases at J, with 11 bases in the middle. The V gene's germline CDR1 is SGHRS and CDR2 YFSETQ. The CDR3 has 15 amino acids. The CDR3 here is CASSRETSSYNEQFF. The DNA of the CDR3 is TGCGCCAGCAGCCGTGAAACGAGCTCCTACAATGAGCAGTTCTTC.

Only a few counts were recorded for this clonotype. The V call is TRBV5-1, the J call TRBJ2-5; 7 nucleotides align to TRBD2. This CDR3 has 13 residues. Germline V CDR1 and CDR2: SGHRS, YFSETQ. V was pared by 4 bases and J by 5 bases, with 5 bases of the junction left unmatched. CDR3 sequence (DNA): TGCGCCAGCAGCCCAGGACTAGACGAGACCCAGTACTTC. Translated, it gives CASSPGLDETQYF.

The chain employs TRBV29-1 and TRBJ2-5, with 7 nucleotides matching TRBD1. The CDR3 is 16 residues long. V shed 2 bases and J 2 bases; nucleotides not matched to a gene: 11. In germline, CDR1 is SQVTM, CDR2 ANQGSEA. CDR3 nucleotide sequence: TGCAGCGTTGAATTAGCATTGGGACAGCAGCAAGAGACCCAGTACTTC. This translates into CSVELALGQQQETQYF.

This rearrangement joins TRBV24-1 to TRBJ2-7; 8 bases are a match to TRBD1. This CDR3 region has 14 residues. J lost 12 bases, V lost 4 bases, and 13 bases had no gene match. From germline, CDR1 is KGHDR and CDR2 SFDVKD. CDR3 residues: CATSDPRTDRGWYF. CDR3 coding DNA: TGTGCCACCAGTGACCCACGCACCGACAGGGGATGGTACTTC.

This clonotype showed up just a few times. The junction differs from germline at one of its ends, possibly a read error. V gene TRBV5-1 combines with J gene TRBJ1-2; perhaps TRBD1 as D (5 bases). CDR1 is SGHRS and CDR2 is YFSETQ in the germline V gene. This CDR3 comprises 14 residues. The CDR3 nucleotides are TGCGCAAGCAGGGTTGCAGGGTCTGACTATGGCTACACCTTC. Translated, it gives CASRVAGSDYGYTF.

This clonotype is a singleton in its sample. This sequence joins TRBV7-8 and TRBJ2-3; the D gene is possibly TRBD2 (6 bases). In germline, CDR1 is SGHVS, CDR2 FQNEAQ. The CDR3 sequence is 19 residues long. Trimming took off 7 bases at V and 1 base at J, with 27 bases between the two ends. CDR3 sequence reads: CASTPTSLVVWGGTDTQYF. The CDR3 bases are TGTGCCAGCACGCCTACCTCCCTCGTCGTCTGGGGGGGCACAGATACGCAGTATTTT.

This clonotype was counted only a few times. This chain joins TRBV24-1 and TRBJ1-2, with D uncertain. Germline CDR1 and CDR2: KGHDR and SFDVKD. Between the trimmed V and J ends, which lost 4 bases and 5 bases, there was a span of 7 bases. CDR3 size: 12 residues. The CDR3 is CATSDSGYGYTF. The DNA of the CDR3 is TGTGCCACCAGTGACTCGGGATATGGCTACACCTTC.

There are a few counts of this clonotype. The chain uses TRBV9 and TRBJ2-6; D is unresolved. Germline CDR1 SGDLS, CDR2 YYNGEE. Trimming cost V 3 bases and J 4 bases, with 8 bases left between them. The CDR3 runs 14 residues. Here the CDR3 reads CASSASLGANVLTF. DNA of the CDR3: TGTGCCAGCAGCGCGAGTCTGGGGGCCAACGTCCTGACTTTC.

CDR3 nucleotide sequence: TGTGCCAGCAGTTTGGTTTCTAGCGCAGACCCCTACGAGCAGTACTTC. This gives the protein CASSLVSSADPYEQYF. The chain carries TRBV27 and TRBJ2-7; tentative D call: TRBD2 (6 bases). The V and J ends lost 3 bases and 2 bases respectively, with 17 bases between them. The CDR3 contains 16 residues. Per germline, CDR1 MNHEY and CDR2 SMNVEV (reference sequence).

The chain carries TRBV12-3 or TRBV12-4 and TRBJ2-2; 8 bases line up with TRBD1. The CDR3 is made up of 14 amino acids. The V segment lost 1 base and the J segment 7 bases; nucleotides outside the gene matches: 2. The CDR3 DNA reads TGTGCCAGCAGTTTAGTCAGGGGGCACGGGGAGCTGTTTTTT. This encodes CASSLVRGHGELFF.

This clonotype has ten or more counts. The chain links TRBV7-9 to TRBJ2-7; D possibly matches TRBD1 or TRBD2 (5 bases each). The CDR3 extends over 14 amino acids. CDR1 and CDR2 from the germline V gene are SEHNR and FQNEAQ (reference sequence). Trimming removed 5 bases at V and 3 bases at J, with 14 bases between. CDR3 loop: CASSHRGPGYEQYF. The CDR3 DNA follows: TGTGCCAGCAGCCACCGGGGCCCGGGCTACGAGCAGTACTTC.

V gene TRBV18 combines with J gene TRBJ2-5; D call uncertain. The V gene lost 2 bases and the J gene lost 5 bases, with 9 bases spanning the gap. The germline CDR1 and CDR2 sequences are KGHSH and LQKENI. CDR3 length: 13 residues. The CDR3 reads CASSPSQDETQYF. For the CDR3, the DNA is TGTGCCAGCTCACCAAGCCAGGACGAGACCCAGTACTTC.

This clonotype has just a few counts. The V gene is TRBV2, the J gene TRBJ2-1; 9 bases match TRBD2. This CDR3 comprises 16 residues. From germline, CDR1 is SNHLY and CDR2 FYNNEI. V dropped 1 base and J dropped 3; count of bases not matched to a gene: 4. DNA of the CDR3: TGTGCCAGCAGTGAAGAGGGACTAGCTATCTACAATGAGCAGTTCTTC. Amino acid sequence: CASSEEGLAIYNEQFF.

The chain employs TRBV9 and TRBJ1-1, with 8 bases that match TRBD1. V lost 3 bases and J lost 3; bases outside the gene matches: 13. Germline V CDR1 and CDR2: SGDLS, YYNGEE. This CDR3 has 17 residues. CDR3 bases: TGTGCCAGCAGCGCAGGACAGGGAATGATGAAGTACACTGAAGCTTTCTTT. It translates to CASSAGQGMMKYTEAFF.

The gene calls are TRBV5-1 and TRBJ1-1; D is undetermined. Germline V gene data show CDR1 as SGHRS and CDR2 as YFSETQ. The CDR3 consists of 12 residues. Trimming took 1 base from V and 7 from J, leaving 8 bases between them. The CDR3 bases are TGCGCCAGCAGCTTGCGCACGGATGAAGCTTTCTTT. Translation gives CASSLRTDEAFF.

The chain has TRBV5-1 and TRBJ2-1; D gene unclear. CDR3 length: 14 residues. V was trimmed by 4 bases and J by 0 bases, leaving 8 bases between them. CDR1 and CDR2 from the germline V gene are SGHRS and YFSETQ. CDR3 in amino acids: CASSLWSSYNEQFF. The CDR3 nucleotides are TGCGCCAGCAGCCTATGGAGCTCCTACAATGAGCAGTTCTTC.

The chain has TRBV6-5 and TRBJ2-2; TRBD1 aligns across 9 bases. The CDR3 extends over 16 amino acids. The V gene end was trimmed by 2 bases and the J gene end by 6 bases; junction bases not matched to a gene: 7. The V gene's germline CDR1 is MNHEY and CDR2 SVGAGI. This CDR3 is CASSYKGQGAAGELFF. CDR3 nucleotides: TGTGCCAGCAGTTACAAGGGACAGGGAGCGGCCGGGGAGCTGTTTTTT.

This clonotype was recorded once. The chain employs TRBV15 and TRBJ1-4; D is ambiguous. V dropped 1 base and J dropped 8 bases, with 11 bases sitting between them. The CDR3 runs to 14 residues. Per the germline V gene, CDR1 is LNHNV and CDR2 is YYDKDF (reference sequence). The CDR3 is CATSRAGEREKLFF. For the CDR3, the DNA is TGTGCCACCAGCAGAGCCGGGGAAAGGGAAAAACTGTTTTTT.

This clonotype was counted only a few times. The chain combines TRBV30 with TRBJ2-7; D perhaps matches TRBD2 (5 bases). This CDR3 comprises 12 residues. Germline V CDR1 and CDR2: GTSNPN, SVGIG (reference sequence). V was trimmed by 2 bases and J by 5 bases, leaving 10 bases between them. The CDR3 DNA reads as TGTGCCTGGAGTTCCGGGAACCACGAGCAGTACTTC. It specifies CAWSSGNHEQYF. The full variable domain, completed using reference TRBV30 and TRBJ2-7, is SQTIHQWPATLVQPVGSPLSLECTVEGTSNPNLYWYRQAAGRGLQLLFYSVGIGQISSEVPQNLSASRPQDRQFILSSKKLLLSDSGFYLCAWSSGNHEQYFGPGTRLTVT.

This clonotype was counted ten times or more. V and J are TRBV20-1 and TRBJ1-2, with D perhaps TRBD1 (6 bases). V lost 0 bases, J lost 4 bases, and 15 bases lay in between. From germline, CDR1 is DFQATT and CDR2 SNEGSKA (reference sequence). This CDR3 has 15 amino acids. The CDR3 sequence: CSARDKTGFTYGYTF. The CDR3 bases are TGCAGTGCTAGAGACAAAACAGGGTTCACCTATGGCTACACCTTC.

This clonotype turned up a few times. This chain connects TRBV20-1 to TRBJ1-6; no firm D call. The CDR3 runs 13 residues. The germline gives CDR1 DFQATT, CDR2 SNEGSKA (reference sequence). V shed 3 bases and J shed 7 bases, with 10 bases lying between them. The CDR3 region is CSASAAVNSPLHF. The CDR3 DNA is TGCAGTGCTAGCGCAGCTGTAAATTCACCCCTCCACTTT.